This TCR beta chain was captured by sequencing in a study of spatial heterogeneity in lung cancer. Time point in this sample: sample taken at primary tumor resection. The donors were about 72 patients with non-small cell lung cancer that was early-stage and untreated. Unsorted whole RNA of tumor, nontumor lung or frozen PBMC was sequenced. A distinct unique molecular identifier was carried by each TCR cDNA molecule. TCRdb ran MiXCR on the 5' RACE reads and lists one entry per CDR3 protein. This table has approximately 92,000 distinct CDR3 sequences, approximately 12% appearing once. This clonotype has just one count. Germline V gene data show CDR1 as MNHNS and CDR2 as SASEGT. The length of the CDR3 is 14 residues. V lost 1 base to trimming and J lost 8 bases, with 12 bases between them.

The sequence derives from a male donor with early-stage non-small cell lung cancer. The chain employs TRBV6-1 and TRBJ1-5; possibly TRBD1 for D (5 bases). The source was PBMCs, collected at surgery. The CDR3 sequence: CASSEGDSREPQHF. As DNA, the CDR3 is TGTGCCAGCAGTGAAGGCGACAGTCGAGAGCCCCAGCATTTT.